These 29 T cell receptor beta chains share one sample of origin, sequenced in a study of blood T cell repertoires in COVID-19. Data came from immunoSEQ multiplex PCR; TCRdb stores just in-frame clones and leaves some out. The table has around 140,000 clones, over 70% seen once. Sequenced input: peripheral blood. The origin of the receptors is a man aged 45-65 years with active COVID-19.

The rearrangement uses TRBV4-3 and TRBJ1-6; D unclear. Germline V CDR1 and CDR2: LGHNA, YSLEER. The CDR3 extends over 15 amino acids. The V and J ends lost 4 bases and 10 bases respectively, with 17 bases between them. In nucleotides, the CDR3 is TGCGCCAGCAGCCGGACGGGAGGCGGGAAGTCACCCCTCCACTTT. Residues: CASSRTGGGKSPLHF.

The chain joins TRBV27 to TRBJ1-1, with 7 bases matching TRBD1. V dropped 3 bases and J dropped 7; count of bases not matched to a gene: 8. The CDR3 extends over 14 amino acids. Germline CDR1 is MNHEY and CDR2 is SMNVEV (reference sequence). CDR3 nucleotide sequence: TGTGCCAGCAGTTTGACAGGGATCTATGTTGAAGCTTTCTTT. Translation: CASSLTGIYVEAFF.

CDR3 sequence: CASSPTTRDNEQFF. The CDR3 DNA is TGTGCCAGCTCACCCACTACTCGGGACAATGAGCAGTTCTTC. The chain is built from TRBV18 and TRBJ2-1; D gene unclear. V was pared by 3 bases and J by 5 bases, with 11 bases between. The germline gives CDR1 KGHSH, CDR2 LQKENI. CDR3 length: 14 residues. The whole variable domain, remainder taken from reference TRBV18 and TRBJ2-1, is NAGVMQNPRHLVRRRGQEARLRCSPMKGHSHVYWYRQLPEEGLKFMVYLQKENIIDESGMPKERFSAEFPKEGPSILRIQQVVRGDSAAYFCASSPTTRDNEQFFGPGTRLTVL.

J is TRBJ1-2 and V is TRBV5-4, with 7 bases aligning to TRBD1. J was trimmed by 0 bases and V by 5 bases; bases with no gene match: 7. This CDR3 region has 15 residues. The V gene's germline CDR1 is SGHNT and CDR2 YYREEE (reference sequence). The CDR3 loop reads CASRDGTATNYGYTF. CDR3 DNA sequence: TGTGCCAGCAGGGATGGGACAGCCACTAACTATGGCTACACCTTC.

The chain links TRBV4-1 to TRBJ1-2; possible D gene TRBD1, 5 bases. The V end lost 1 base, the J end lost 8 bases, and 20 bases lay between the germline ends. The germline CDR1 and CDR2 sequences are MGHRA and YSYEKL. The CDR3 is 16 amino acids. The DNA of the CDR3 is TGCGCCAGCAGCCAAGTTGGGGGGACTGGGACTCGAGGCTACACCTTC. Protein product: CASSQVGGTGTRGYTF.

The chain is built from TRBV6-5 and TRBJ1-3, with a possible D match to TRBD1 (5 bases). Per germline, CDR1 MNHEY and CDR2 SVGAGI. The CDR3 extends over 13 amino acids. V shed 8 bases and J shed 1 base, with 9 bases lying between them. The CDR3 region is CASARGSGNTIYF. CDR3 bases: TGTGCCAGCGCCCGGGGGTCTGGAAACACCATATATTTT.

The CDR3 region is CATSDLLGAGGYTF. CDR3 bases: TGTGCCACCAGTGATTTGCTGGGGGCCGGAGGCTACACCTTC. The chain links TRBV24-1 to TRBJ1-2; maybe TRBD1 (6 bases). This CDR3 region has 14 residues. Trimming left V 0 bases short and J 8 bases short, with 12 bases between. Germline CDR1 KGHDR, CDR2 SFDVKD.

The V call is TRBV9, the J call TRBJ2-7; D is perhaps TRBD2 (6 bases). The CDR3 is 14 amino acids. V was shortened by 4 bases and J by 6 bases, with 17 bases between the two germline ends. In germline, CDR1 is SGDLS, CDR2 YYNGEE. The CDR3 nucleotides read TGTGCCAGCAGCCCAAGCCGGGACTCGGGCGAGCAGTACTTC. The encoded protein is CASSPSRDSGEQYF.

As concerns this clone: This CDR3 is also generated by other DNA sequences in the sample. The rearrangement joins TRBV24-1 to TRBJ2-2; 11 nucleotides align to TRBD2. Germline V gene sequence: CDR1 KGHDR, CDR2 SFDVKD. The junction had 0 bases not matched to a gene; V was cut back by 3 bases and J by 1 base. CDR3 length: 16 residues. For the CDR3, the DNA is TGTGCCACCAGTGATACTAGCGGGGGGAACACCGGGGAGCTGTTTTTT. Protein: CATSDTSGGNTGELFF.

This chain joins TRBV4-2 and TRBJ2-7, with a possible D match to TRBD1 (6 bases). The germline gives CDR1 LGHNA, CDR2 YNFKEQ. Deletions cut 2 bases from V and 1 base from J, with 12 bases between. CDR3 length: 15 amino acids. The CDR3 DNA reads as TGTGCCAGCAGCCAACCATGGACAGATTCCTACGAGCAGTACTTC. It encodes CASSQPWTDSYEQYF.

The CDR3 coding sequence is TGCAGTGCTAGAGGGCCCTCCCAGCAGTACTTC. Protein sequence: CSARGPSQQYF. The J gene is TRBJ2-7, the V gene TRBV20-1; D is uncertain. The CDR3 contains 11 residues. In germline, CDR1 is DFQATT, CDR2 SNEGSKA (reference sequence). V was clipped by 1 base and J by 8 bases, with 9 bases between them.

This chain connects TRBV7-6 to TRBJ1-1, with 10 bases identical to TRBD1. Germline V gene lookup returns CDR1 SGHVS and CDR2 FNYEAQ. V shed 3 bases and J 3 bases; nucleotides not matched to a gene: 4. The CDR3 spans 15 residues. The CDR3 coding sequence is TGTGCCAGCAGCTTCCTCGGACAGGGGGACACTGAAGCTTTCTTT. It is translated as CASSFLGQGDTEAFF.

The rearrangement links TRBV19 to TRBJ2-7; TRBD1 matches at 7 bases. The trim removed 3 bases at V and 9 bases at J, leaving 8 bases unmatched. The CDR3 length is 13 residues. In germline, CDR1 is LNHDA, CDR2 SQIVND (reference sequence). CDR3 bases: TGTGCCAGTAGTATGGAGAACAGGGGTGGGCAGTACTTC. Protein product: CASSMENRGGQYF.

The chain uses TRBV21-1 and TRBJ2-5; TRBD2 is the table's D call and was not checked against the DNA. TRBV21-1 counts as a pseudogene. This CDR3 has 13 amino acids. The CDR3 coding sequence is TGTGCCAGCTCCCCACTTTTCCCGGGGACCCAGTACTTC. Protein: CASSPLFPGTQYF.

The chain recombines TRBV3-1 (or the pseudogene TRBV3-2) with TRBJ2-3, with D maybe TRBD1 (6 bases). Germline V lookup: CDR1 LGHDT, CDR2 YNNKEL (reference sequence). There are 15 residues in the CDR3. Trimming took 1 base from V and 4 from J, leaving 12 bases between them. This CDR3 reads CASSQGTGRADTQYF. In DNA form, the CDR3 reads TGTGCCAGCAGCCAAGGCACAGGGAGAGCAGATACGCAGTATTTT.

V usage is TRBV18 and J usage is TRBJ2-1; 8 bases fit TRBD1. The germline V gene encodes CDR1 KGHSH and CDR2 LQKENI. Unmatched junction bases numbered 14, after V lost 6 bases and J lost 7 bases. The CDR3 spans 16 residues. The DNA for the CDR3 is TGTGCCAGCTCGCGAAGCCAGGGACAGGTTTTTAATGAGCAGTTCTTC. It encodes CASSRSQGQVFNEQFF.

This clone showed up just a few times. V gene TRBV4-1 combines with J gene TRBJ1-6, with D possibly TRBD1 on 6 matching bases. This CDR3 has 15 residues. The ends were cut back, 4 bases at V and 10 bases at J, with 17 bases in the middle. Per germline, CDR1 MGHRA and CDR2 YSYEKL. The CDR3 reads CASSLIPGVHSPLHF. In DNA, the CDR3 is TGCGCCAGCAGCCTTATTCCAGGGGTTCACTCACCCCTCCACTTT.

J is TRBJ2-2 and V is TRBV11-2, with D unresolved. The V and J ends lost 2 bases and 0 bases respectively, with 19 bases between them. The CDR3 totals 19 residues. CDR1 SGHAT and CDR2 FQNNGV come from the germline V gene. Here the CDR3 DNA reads TGTGCCAGCAGCTTATTGGTGATGGGCCGCCAAGCGAACACCGGGGAGCTGTTTTTT. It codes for CASSLLVMGRQANTGELFF.

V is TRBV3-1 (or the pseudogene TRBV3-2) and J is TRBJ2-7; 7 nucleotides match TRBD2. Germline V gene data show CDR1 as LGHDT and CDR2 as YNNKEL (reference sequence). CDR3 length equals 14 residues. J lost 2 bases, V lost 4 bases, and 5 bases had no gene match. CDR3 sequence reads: CASSLSGTTYEQYF. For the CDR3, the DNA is TGTGCCAGCAGCCTTTCCGGGACTACCTACGAGCAGTACTTC.

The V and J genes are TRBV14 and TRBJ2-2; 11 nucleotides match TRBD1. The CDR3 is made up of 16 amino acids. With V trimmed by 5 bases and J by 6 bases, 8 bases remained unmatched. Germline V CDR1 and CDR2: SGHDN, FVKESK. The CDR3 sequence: CASSIRTGGRSGELFF. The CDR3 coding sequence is TGTGCCAGCAGCATCCGGACAGGGGGCCGATCCGGGGAGCTGTTTTTT.

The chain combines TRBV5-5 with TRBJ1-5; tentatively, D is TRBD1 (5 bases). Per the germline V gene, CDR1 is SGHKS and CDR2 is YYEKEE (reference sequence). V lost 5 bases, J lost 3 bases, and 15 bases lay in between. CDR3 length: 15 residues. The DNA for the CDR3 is TGTGCCAGCAGTTTATACACAGGAATCAATCAGCCCCAGCATTTT. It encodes CASSLYTGINQPQHF.

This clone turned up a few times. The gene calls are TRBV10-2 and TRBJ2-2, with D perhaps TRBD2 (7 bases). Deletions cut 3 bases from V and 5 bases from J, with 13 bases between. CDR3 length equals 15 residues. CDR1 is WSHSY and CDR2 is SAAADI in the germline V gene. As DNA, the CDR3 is TGCGCCAGCAGTGAAGCGGGGACATGGACCGGGGAGCTGTTTTTT. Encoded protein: CASSEAGTWTGELFF.

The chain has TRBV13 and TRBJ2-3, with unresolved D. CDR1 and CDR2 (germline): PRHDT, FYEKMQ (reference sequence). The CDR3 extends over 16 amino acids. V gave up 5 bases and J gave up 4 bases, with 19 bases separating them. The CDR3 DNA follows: TGTGCCAGCAGCCCCTCCCCGCCGGGTGTAGCAGATACGCAGTATTTT. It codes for CASSPSPPGVADTQYF.

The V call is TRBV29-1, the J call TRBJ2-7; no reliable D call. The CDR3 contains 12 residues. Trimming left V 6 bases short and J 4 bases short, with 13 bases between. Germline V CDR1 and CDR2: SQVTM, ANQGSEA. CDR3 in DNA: TGCAGCGTCTCCAAGAGCAATTACGAGCAGTACTTC. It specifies CSVSKSNYEQYF.

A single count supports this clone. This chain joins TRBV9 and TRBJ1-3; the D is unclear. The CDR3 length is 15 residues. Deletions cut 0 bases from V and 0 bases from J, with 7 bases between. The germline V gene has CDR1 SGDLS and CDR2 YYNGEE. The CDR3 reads CASSVGPLSGNTIYF. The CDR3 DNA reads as TGTGCCAGCAGCGTAGGGCCTCTCTCTGGAAACACCATATATTTT. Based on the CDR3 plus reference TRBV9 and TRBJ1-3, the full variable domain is DSGVTQTPKHLITATGQRVTLRCSPRSGDLSVYWYQQSLDQGLQFLIQYYNGEERAKGNILERFSAQQFPDLHSELNLSSLELGDSALYFCASSVGPLSGNTIYFGEGSWLTVV.

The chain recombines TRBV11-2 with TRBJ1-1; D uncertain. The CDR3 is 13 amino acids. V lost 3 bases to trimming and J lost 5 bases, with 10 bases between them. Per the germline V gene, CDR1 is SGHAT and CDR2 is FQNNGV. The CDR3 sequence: CASSFTGETEAFF. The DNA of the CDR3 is TGTGCCAGCAGCTTCACGGGTGAGACTGAAGCTTTCTTT.

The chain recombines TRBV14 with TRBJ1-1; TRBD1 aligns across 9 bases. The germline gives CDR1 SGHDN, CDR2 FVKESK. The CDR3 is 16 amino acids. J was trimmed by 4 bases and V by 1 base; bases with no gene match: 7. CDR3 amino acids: CASSQGLLTGGTEAFF. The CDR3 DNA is TGTGCCAGCAGCCAAGGACTTCTGACAGGGGGCACTGAAGCTTTCTTT.

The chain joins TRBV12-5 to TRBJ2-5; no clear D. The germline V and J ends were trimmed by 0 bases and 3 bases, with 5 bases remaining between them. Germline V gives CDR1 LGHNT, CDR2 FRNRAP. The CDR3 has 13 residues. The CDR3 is CASGLVPEETQYF. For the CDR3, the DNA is TGTGCTAGTGGTTTGGTCCCAGAAGAGACCCAGTACTTC.

CDR3 loop: CASSYSIGRGETQYF. CDR3 bases: TGTGCCAGCAGTTACTCGATTGGGCGGGGAGAGACCCAGTACTTC. The genes are TRBV6-5 and TRBJ2-5, with D possibly TRBD2 on 6 matching bases. The V gene lost 0 bases and the J gene lost 4 bases, with 12 bases spanning the gap. The CDR3 loop spans 15 amino acids. CDR1 is MNHEY and CDR2 is SVGAGI in the germline V gene.